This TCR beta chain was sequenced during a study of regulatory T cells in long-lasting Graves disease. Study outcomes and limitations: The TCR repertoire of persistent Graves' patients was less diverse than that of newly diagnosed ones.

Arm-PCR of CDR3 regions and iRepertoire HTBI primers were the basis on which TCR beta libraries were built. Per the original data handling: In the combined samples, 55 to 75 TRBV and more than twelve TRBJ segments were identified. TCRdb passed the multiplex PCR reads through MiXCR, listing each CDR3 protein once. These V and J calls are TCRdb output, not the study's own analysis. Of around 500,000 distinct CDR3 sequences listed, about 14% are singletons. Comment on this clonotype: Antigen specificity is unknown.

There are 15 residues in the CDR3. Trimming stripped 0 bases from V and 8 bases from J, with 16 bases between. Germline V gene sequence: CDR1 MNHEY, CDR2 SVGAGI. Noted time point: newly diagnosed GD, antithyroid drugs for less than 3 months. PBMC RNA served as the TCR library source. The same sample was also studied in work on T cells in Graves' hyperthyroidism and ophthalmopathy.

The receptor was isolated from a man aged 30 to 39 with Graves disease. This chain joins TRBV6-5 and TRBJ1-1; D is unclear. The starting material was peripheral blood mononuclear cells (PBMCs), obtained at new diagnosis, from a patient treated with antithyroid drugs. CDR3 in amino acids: CASSYSSGPLTEAFF. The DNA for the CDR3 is TGTGCCAGCAGTTACTCGAGTGGGCCTCTTACCGAAGCTTTCTTT.